Below, 20 T cell receptor beta chains from the same sample are listed, as sequenced in a study of blood T cells in healthy people across ages. Together with a sample-barcoded 5' primer, a J-beta primer mix was included in a second PCR lasting about 7 to 12 cycles. TCRdb reanalysed the 5' RACE reads using MiXCR and keeps one entry per CDR3 protein. Of hundreds of thousands of distinct CDR3 sequences in the sample, over 40% were seen once. Sequenced sample: blood. All receptors come from a woman of 80 years or more in good health.

The rearrangement links TRBV3-1 to TRBJ2-3, with 8 bases fitting TRBD2. Unmatched junction bases numbered 17, after V lost 10 bases and J lost 8 bases. This CDR3 region has 15 residues. Germline loops: CDR1 LGHDT, CDR2 YNNKEL (reference sequence). CDR3 sequence: CANSPAGGGRSTQYF. The DNA for the CDR3 is TGTGCCAACAGTCCAGCGGGCGGGGGGCGCAGTACGCAGTATTTT.

Turning to this clonotype: A read error is possible here, since a much larger clone lies one base away. The chain recombines TRBV27 with TRBJ2-6; tentative D call: TRBD1 (6 bases). The germline gives CDR1 MNHEY, CDR2 SMNVEV (reference sequence). The CDR3 contains 18 residues. The CDR3, as DNA: TGTACCAGCAGTGGACGGACAGCGGCCTTATCTGGGGCCAACGTCCTGACTTTC. Encoded protein: CTSSGRTAALSGANVLTF.

This clonotype was seen a handful of times. A much larger clone is a single base away; this may be a read error. This chain connects TRBV28 to TRBJ2-4, with TRBD1 matching over 8 bases. The DNA end is more similar to TRBJ2-7, so the J call may be wrong. Germline V gene sequence: CDR1 MDHEN, CDR2 SYDVKM. The CDR3 extends over 13 amino acids. CDR3 loop: CASTGTGSYEQYF. The CDR3 DNA follows: TGTGCCAGCACGGGGACAGGCTCCTACGAGCAGTACTTC.

Remarks on this clonotype: A read error may explain this, as a much larger clone is one base away. The V and J genes are TRBV12-3 or TRBV12-4 and TRBJ2-3; maybe TRBD1 (5 bases). CDR3 length: 11 residues. CDR3 in amino acids: CVSAPGDTQYF. The CDR3 bases are TGTGTCAGCGCCCCAGGGGATACGCAGTATTTT.

The rearrangement joins TRBV28 to TRBJ1-1, with 10 nucleotides matching TRBD1. V shed 6 bases and J 5 bases; nucleotides not matched to a gene: 9. Germline CDR1 MDHEN, CDR2 SYDVKM. The CDR3 covers 15 residues. CDR3 DNA: TGTGCCAGCAGAGAAGCGGACAGGGGGATAACTGAAGCTTTCTTT. Translation: CASREADRGITEAFF.

The chain recombines TRBV10-3 with TRBJ2-7; tentatively, D is TRBD1 (5 bases). The J call may be wrong; the DNA end is better matched by TRBJ2-5. Per germline, CDR1 ENHRY and CDR2 SYGVKD. The CDR3 runs to 13 residues. CDR3: CAISDREEETQYF. The DNA of the CDR3 is TGTGCCATCAGTGACAGGGAAGAAGAGACCCAGTACTTC.

This clonotype showed up many times. The V and J genes are TRBV10-3 and TRBJ2-1, with TRBD2 matching over 7 bases. Losses at the gene ends were 3 bases for V and 10 bases for J; bases not matched to a gene: 12. Per the germline V gene, CDR1 is ENHRY and CDR2 is SYGVKD. This CDR3 contains 15 residues. This CDR3 is CAISDWERDLREQFF. CDR3 coding DNA: TGTGCCATCAGTGATTGGGAGCGGGACCTTCGGGAGCAGTTCTTC.

The rearrangement uses TRBV12-3 or TRBV12-4 and TRBJ2-1; tentative D call: TRBD2 (5 bases). Trimming removed 4 bases at V and 9 bases at J, with 19 bases between. This CDR3 is 15 amino acids long. As DNA, the CDR3 is TGTGCCAGCAGTTCCTCGGGGTCCACGTACGGTGAGCAGTTCTTC. Protein: CASSSSGSTYGEQFF.

This chain joins TRBV6-5 and TRBJ1-1; perhaps TRBD1 as D (5 bases). Germline V lookup: CDR1 MNHEY, CDR2 SVGAGI. The CDR3 extends over 14 amino acids. With 2 bases removed from V and 10 bases from J, the gap between germline ends came to 17 bases. The CDR3 reads CASSYGSREGVAFF. DNA for the CDR3: TGTGCCAGCAGTTACGGGTCTAGGGAAGGGGTAGCTTTCTTT.

This rearrangement joins TRBV5-1 to TRBJ2-7; 13 bases are shared with TRBD2. V was clipped by 6 bases and J by 4 bases; unmatched bases: 4. CDR1 and CDR2 (germline): SGHRS, YFSETQ. The CDR3 covers 14 residues. Here the CDR3 reads CASTRTSGSYEQYF. As DNA, the CDR3 is TGCGCCAGCACCCGGACTAGCGGGAGTTACGAGCAGTACTTC.

This rearrangement joins TRBV7-2 to TRBJ1-6, with TRBD1 as a possible D gene (5 bases). CDR1 is SGHTA and CDR2 is FQGNSA in the germline V gene. V lost 0 bases and J 10 bases, leaving 10 bases between the germline ends. The CDR3 loop spans 14 amino acids. CDR3 in amino acids: CASSLAGAQSPLHF. The CDR3 coding sequence is TGTGCCAGCAGCTTAGCAGGGGCCCAATCACCCCTCCACTTT.

The J gene is TRBJ2-1, the V gene TRBV20-1; D unclear. The V end was cut by 3 bases, the J end by 0 bases, with 12 bases between. Per germline, CDR1 DFQATT and CDR2 SNEGSKA (reference sequence). This CDR3 region has 15 residues. The CDR3 coding sequence is TGCAGTGCTAGGGTGGGCGGATTCTCCTACAATGAGCAGTTCTTC. Protein: CSARVGGFSYNEQFF.

Concerning this clonotype itself: A clone one base away is much larger, so this may be a read error. This sequence joins TRBV9 and TRBJ2-7, with D possibly called TRBD1 or TRBD2 (5 bases each). Germline V gene sequence: CDR1 SGDLS, CDR2 YYNGEE. This CDR3 is 12 amino acids long. Written as DNA, the CDR3 is TGTGCCGGCAGCCCCGCGAGGGGCGAGCAGTACTTC. Residues: CAGSPARGEQYF.

This chain links TRBV7-2 with TRBJ1-5, with 7 bases that match TRBD1. The CDR3 extends over 15 amino acids. Unmatched junction bases numbered 4, after V lost 1 base and J lost 4 bases. Looked up from germline, CDR1 is SGHTA and CDR2 is FQGNSA. The CDR3 loop is CASSLVGQANQPQHF. CDR3 DNA: TGTGCCAGCAGCTTAGTAGGACAGGCGAATCAGCCCCAGCATTTT.

This clonotype appeared a few times. V and J are TRBV7-9 and TRBJ2-1; either TRBD1 or TRBD2 may supply D (5 bases each). V lost 3 bases and J 9 bases, leaving 12 bases between the germline ends. The germline V gene has CDR1 SEHNR and CDR2 FQNEAQ (reference sequence). The CDR3 is made up of 13 amino acids. The CDR3 sequence: CASSFTGDPEQFF. In DNA, the CDR3 is TGTGCCAGCAGCTTTACCGGGGACCCTGAGCAGTTCTTC.

The chain links TRBV28 to TRBJ2-2; D remains ambiguous. Trimming took off 3 bases at V and 2 bases at J, with 4 bases between the two ends. The CDR3 covers 13 residues. Germline V gene lookup returns CDR1 MDHEN and CDR2 SYDVKM. The CDR3 bases are TGTGCCAGCAGTTTTTATAACACCGGGGAGCTGTTTTTT. This encodes CASSFYNTGELFF.

The chain uses TRBV27 and TRBJ2-5, with D possibly being TRBD2 (7 bases). The CDR3 is 14 residues long. V gave up 5 bases and J gave up 9 bases, with 19 bases separating them. Germline CDR1 and CDR2: MNHEY and SMNVEV (reference sequence). CDR3 DNA: TGTGCCAGCAGTGGCGGGGGCCGTCGGAGGGCCCAGTACTTC. Translating gives CASSGGGRRRAQYF.

The chain couples TRBV29-1 to TRBJ2-7, with TRBD1 identical over 7 bases. The CDR3 is 12 amino acids. CDR1 and CDR2 from the germline V gene are SQVTM and ANQGSEA. Germline trimming cut 6 bases from V and 3 bases from J; bases unmatched to any gene: 5. In DNA, the CDR3 is TGCAGCGTAGGGACAGACCGCTACGAGCAGTACTTC. It is translated as CSVGTDRYEQYF.

The chain uses TRBV5-1 and TRBJ1-1; D is unresolved. Germline CDR1 SGHRS, CDR2 YFSETQ. The CDR3 extends over 15 amino acids. Trimming took off 0 bases at V and 12 bases at J, with 21 bases between the two ends. CDR3 DNA: TGCGCCAGCAGCTTGGCGTTTAACCGCCAGGACGAGTCTTTCTTT. Translating gives CASSLAFNRQDESFF. Together with reference TRBV5-1 and TRBJ1-1, the CDR3 gives the full variable domain: KAGVTQTPRYLIKTRGQQVTLSCSPISGHRSVSWYQQTPGQGLQFLFEYFSETQRNKGNFPGRFSGRQFSNSRSEMNVSTLELGDSALYLCASSLAFNRQDESFFGQGTRLTVV.

As regards this clonotype: Being one base from a much bigger clone, this may be a read error. This chain joins TRBV12-3 or TRBV12-4 and TRBJ2-3, with a possible D match to TRBD2 (5 bases). CDR3 length equals 14 residues. The V end was cut by 8 bases, the J end by 0 bases, with 12 bases between. The CDR3 nucleotides read TGTGCCAGCCTAAGCAGGAGGAGCACAGATACGCAGTATTTT. Translation gives CASLSRRSTDTQYF.